The 32 T cell receptor beta chains presented below share a single source sample, sequenced in a study of cytomegalovirus exposure and HLA in healthy donors (dated by TCRdb to the late 2010s). Library construction relied on the immunoSEQ multiplex PCR assay. For the multiplex PCR, a mixture combining 60 forward primers for TCR Vbeta segments and 13 reverse primers for TCR Jbeta segments was used. The clones in this table, taken by TCRdb from immuneACCESS, are in-frame only. Not every clone is retained; where verified, under half of the shortfall comes from an unresolved V gene, and the cause of the rest is unknown. In this sample the table shows 170,000 or so clones, 60% to 85% of which occur a single time. The ten most abundant clones make up more than 5.5% of the sample. Sequenced material: PBMCs. These receptors were collected from a man aged 40-55 years in good health and CMV-seronegative.

V is TRBV27 and J is TRBJ1-1, with 8 bases aligning to TRBD1. CDR1 and CDR2 from the germline V gene are MNHEY and SMNVEV (reference sequence). The length of the CDR3 is 14 residues. J was trimmed by 3 bases and V by 5 bases; bases with no gene match: 5. The CDR3 loop reads CASSRAGGHTEAFF. The CDR3 DNA reads as TGTGCCAGCAGTCGCGCAGGGGGCCACACTGAAGCTTTCTTT.

This clone was found once. This chain joins TRBV19 and TRBJ1-3, with 7 bases that match TRBD1. This CDR3 contains 13 residues. V was pared by 7 bases and J by 5 bases, with 5 bases of the junction left unmatched. Germline lookup yields CDR1 LNHDA and CDR2 SQIVND (reference sequence). The CDR3 protein is CASTLGQRNTIYF. CDR3 DNA: TGTGCCAGTACCCTGGGACAGCGAAACACCATATATTTT.

J is TRBJ2-2 and V is TRBV11-2; no firm D call. V lost 5 bases to trimming and J lost 4 bases, with 8 bases between them. Germline CDR1 SGHAT, CDR2 FQNNGV. This CDR3 has 13 residues. CDR3 in amino acids: CASSQIRTGELFF. Here the CDR3 DNA reads TGTGCCAGCAGCCAGATCCGCACCGGGGAGCTGTTTTTT.

This clone appeared a few times. The chain combines TRBV19 with TRBJ1-2, with 9 positions matching TRBD1. V lost 6 bases to trimming and J lost 4 bases; unmatched junction nucleotides: 12. Germline lookup yields CDR1 LNHDA and CDR2 SQIVND (reference sequence). The CDR3 length is 16 residues. CDR3 residues: CASSPGQGRLGYGYTF. In DNA form, the CDR3 reads TGTGCCAGTAGCCCAGGACAGGGGCGCCTTGGCTATGGCTACACCTTC.

V gene TRBV6-5 combines with J gene TRBJ2-3; perhaps TRBD2 as D (5 bases). In germline, CDR1 is MNHEY, CDR2 SVGAGI. V lost 2 bases, J lost 5 bases, and 14 bases lay in between. CDR3 size: 15 residues. Here the CDR3 DNA reads TGTGCCAGCAGTTACCGTACAAGTGGGAGAGATACGCAGTATTTT. This translates into CASSYRTSGRDTQYF.

V gene TRBV7-8 combines with J gene TRBJ2-2; maybe TRBD2 (6 bases). The CDR3 is made up of 16 amino acids. The V gene's germline CDR1 is SGHVS and CDR2 FQNEAQ. The V end was cut by 1 base, the J end by 6 bases, with 15 bases between. CDR3 DNA sequence: TGTGCCAGCAGCTTAGTAGCCAGCCCGGGGGCCGGGGAGCTGTTTTTT. Translating gives CASSLVASPGAGELFF.

The V call is TRBV7-2, the J call TRBJ1-1; no definite D call. V lost 1 base to trimming and J lost 5 bases, with 5 bases between them. The CDR3 runs to 12 residues. The germline V gene encodes CDR1 SGHTA and CDR2 FQGNSA. The CDR3 DNA reads TGTGCCAGCAGCTTAGGCGCTACTGAAGCTTTCTTT. Residues: CASSLGATEAFF.

The chain is built from TRBV4-3 and TRBJ1-1; D is perhaps TRBD1 (6 bases). Germline V gene data show CDR1 as LGHNA and CDR2 as YSLEER. V lost 3 bases, J lost 10 bases, and 21 bases lay in between. CDR3 length: 15 amino acids. The CDR3 coding sequence is TGCGCCAGCAGCCACTTACAGGGATACCCCCCTATAGCTTTCTTT. Its protein is CASSHLQGYPPIAFF.

In its sample, this clone was seen a few times. The chain is built from TRBV7-2 and TRBJ1-1; TRBD1 might be the D (5 bases). CDR1 is SGHTA and CDR2 is FQGNSA in the germline V gene. The ends were cut back, 4 bases at V and 3 bases at J, with 15 bases in the middle. This CDR3 spans 15 amino acids. The CDR3 loop reads CASSSDPGRDTEAFF. The CDR3 DNA sequence: TGTGCCAGCAGCTCGGACCCAGGGAGGGACACTGAAGCTTTCTTT.

The rearrangement links TRBV7-9 to TRBJ2-7; D perhaps matches TRBD2 (5 bases). V was cut by 0 bases and J by 5 bases, with 20 bases left in between. CDR1 SEHNR and CDR2 FQNEAQ come from the germline V gene (reference sequence). The CDR3 contains 17 residues. CDR3 protein: CASSLARVGVSGHEQYF. The CDR3 coding sequence is TGTGCCAGCAGCTTAGCGCGGGTCGGGGTTTCAGGACACGAGCAGTACTTC.

This rearrangement joins TRBV6-5 to TRBJ1-2, with TRBD1 matching 10 bases. Germline V gene lookup returns CDR1 MNHEY and CDR2 SVGAGI. CDR3 length: 15 amino acids. J lost 4 bases, V lost 5 bases, and 7 bases had no gene match. The DNA for the CDR3 is TGTGCCAGCAGTAGCCAGGACAGGGGGTTCTATGGCTACACCTTC. It translates to CASSSQDRGFYGYTF.

This clone has only one observation. The chain uses TRBV5-6 and TRBJ1-2; D is uncertain. CDR1 is SGHDT, CDR2 YYEEEE, per germline. CDR3 length: 12 amino acids. Trimming removed 2 bases at V and 4 bases at J, with 6 bases between. The CDR3 loop is CASSFTGYGYTF. The DNA of the CDR3 is TGTGCCAGCAGCTTCACGGGCTATGGCTACACCTTC.

The genes are TRBV7-2 and TRBJ2-7; 10 positions match TRBD1. CDR3 length: 15 residues. CDR1 and CDR2 (germline): SGHTA, FQGNSA. V trimming: 5 bases; J trimming: 2 bases; junction bases outside the gene matches: 6. This CDR3 reads CASSIETGGTYEQYF. CDR3 sequence (DNA): TGTGCCAGCAGCATAGAGACAGGGGGCACCTACGAGCAGTACTTC.

The rearrangement links TRBV5-5 to TRBJ2-7; 9 bases line up with TRBD2. Per germline, CDR1 SGHKS and CDR2 YYEKEE (reference sequence). The junction had 9 bases not matched to a gene; V was cut back by 5 bases and J by 0 bases. This CDR3 region has 16 residues. In DNA, the CDR3 is TGTGCCAGCAGACGGGTAGCGGGGGAAAGCTCCTACGAGCAGTACTTC. Amino acids: CASRRVAGESSYEQYF.

This clone turned up a few times. This rearrangement joins TRBV21-1 to TRBJ2-2; whether TRBD2, the table's D call, matches the DNA was not checked. TRBV21-1 is a documented pseudogene. The CDR3 extends over 15 amino acids. The CDR3 DNA follows: TGTGCCAGCAGCAACTCCTACCCGGGTGGCGGGGAGCTGTTTTTT. Encoded protein: CASSNSYPGGGELFF.

This chain links TRBV9 with TRBJ2-1, with TRBD2 identical over 11 bases. Germline CDR1 reads SGDLS; CDR2 reads YYNGEE. V lost 4 bases to trimming and J lost 9 bases; unmatched junction nucleotides: 24. This CDR3 is built from 20 residues. The CDR3 DNA is TGTGCCAGCAGCCTAAGGGGGAGAGACGTAGCGGGAGGGAGGCCCATTGAGCAGTTCTTC. This sequence encodes CASSLRGRDVAGGRPIEQFF.

The chain combines TRBV6-1 with TRBJ2-2; 8 bases line up with TRBD2. This CDR3 has 14 residues. Germline V gives CDR1 MNHNS, CDR2 SASEGT. Trimming took 8 bases from V and 7 from J; bases not matched to a gene: 9. The CDR3 loop reads CASLIETSVGELFF. DNA of the CDR3: TGTGCCAGCCTTATTGAGACTAGCGTCGGGGAGCTGTTTTTT.

Only a few counts were recorded for this clone. The V and J genes are TRBV5-1 and TRBJ2-7, with D possibly matching TRBD2 (6 bases). The V end was cut by 0 bases, the J end by 3 bases, with 13 bases between. The CDR3 sequence is 15 residues long. Germline CDR1 is SGHRS and CDR2 is YFSETQ. The CDR3 spells CASSLASGVRYEQYF. CDR3 in DNA: TGCGCCAGCAGCTTGGCTTCGGGAGTACGCTACGAGCAGTACTTC.

The chain employs TRBV30 and TRBJ1-5; D uncertain. Germline assignment: CDR1 GTSNPN and CDR2 SVGIG (reference sequence). With 0 bases removed from V and 0 bases from J, the gap between germline ends came to 12 bases. CDR3 length: 16 residues. The CDR3 loop reads CAWSVLMVYSNQPQHF. CDR3 DNA sequence: TGTGCCTGGAGTGTACTTATGGTGTATAGCAATCAGCCCCAGCATTTT.

The chain is built from TRBV27 and TRBJ2-7; tentative D call: TRBD2 (6 bases). The CDR3 has 15 amino acids. V was pared by 3 bases and J by 4 bases, with 16 bases between. Per germline, CDR1 MNHEY and CDR2 SMNVEV (reference sequence). CDR3 nucleotides: TGTGCCAGCAGTTTCGGGCTAGCGCTGGGTTACGAGCAGTACTTC. This encodes CASSFGLALGYEQYF.

The chain links TRBV27 to TRBJ2-1; 7 bases are shared with TRBD2. The junction had 9 bases not matched to a gene; V was cut back by 7 bases and J by 0 bases. The germline V gene encodes CDR1 MNHEY and CDR2 SMNVEV (reference sequence). CDR3 size: 16 residues. CDR3 DNA sequence: TGTGCCAGCACCCTTAGCGGGTCTCCCTCCTACAATGAGCAGTTCTTC. Translating gives CASTLSGSPSYNEQFF.

This clone was detected once. V and J are TRBV18 and TRBJ1-5, with unresolved D. Germline V gene data show CDR1 as KGHSH and CDR2 as LQKENI. This CDR3 contains 13 residues. V lost 3 bases and J lost 6, with 9 bases in between. CDR3 sequence reads: CASSPSSGQPQHF. The DNA of the CDR3 is TGTGCCAGCTCACCGAGCTCTGGTCAGCCCCAGCATTTT.

The chain joins TRBV7-2 to TRBJ1-2; D remains unclear. CDR1 SGHTA and CDR2 FQGNSA come from the germline V gene. The CDR3 has 14 residues. V was cut by 5 bases and J by 3 bases, with 13 bases left in between. The CDR3: CASSDRGGDYGYTF. The CDR3 DNA follows: TGTGCCAGCAGCGACCGGGGAGGCGACTATGGCTACACCTTC. Complete variable domain (other parts from reference TRBV7-2 and TRBJ1-2): GAGVSQSPSNKVTEKGKDVELRCDPISGHTALYWYRQSLGQGLEFLIYFQGNSAPDKSGLPSDRFSAERTGGSVSTLTIQRTQQEDSAVYLCASSDRGGDYGYTFGSGTRLTVV.

V gene TRBV27 combines with J gene TRBJ2-5; the match to TRBD1 covers 10 bases. Germline assignment: CDR1 MNHEY and CDR2 SMNVEV (reference sequence). Trimming removed 4 bases from V and 3 bases from J; junction bases left unmatched: 5. The CDR3 has 15 amino acids. Here the CDR3 DNA reads TGTGCCAGCAGTTCCGGGACAGGGGTTAAAGAGACCCAGTACTTC. Translated: CASSSGTGVKETQYF.

The genes are TRBV7-9 and TRBJ2-2, with 13 nucleotides matching TRBD2. The V gene end was trimmed by 6 bases and the J gene end by 0 bases; junction bases not matched to a gene: 4. The germline V gene has CDR1 SEHNR and CDR2 FQNEAQ (reference sequence). This CDR3 region has 17 residues. The CDR3 coding sequence is TGTGCCAGCAGATCCGGGACTAGCGGGACGAACACCGGGGAGCTGTTTTTT. Translation: CASRSGTSGTNTGELFF.

The chain combines TRBV6-1 with TRBJ2-7; 9 nucleotides match TRBD1. The CDR3 runs to 18 residues. CDR1 is MNHNS and CDR2 is SASEGT in the germline V gene. Losses at the gene ends were 4 bases for V and 5 bases for J; bases not matched to a gene: 18. The CDR3 DNA follows: TGTGCCAGCAGTGCATTCCTGGGCAGGGGACAGGGTATAAACGAGCAGTACTTC. Encoded protein: CASSAFLGRGQGINEQYF.

This clone has a single count. The chain couples TRBV5-1 to TRBJ2-4, with 10 bases aligning to TRBD2. This CDR3 is built from 16 residues. Per germline, CDR1 SGHRS and CDR2 YFSETQ. After removal of 0 bases from V and 3 bases from J, the junction contained 3 bases not matched to a gene. Here the CDR3 reads CASSLELAGSKNIQYF. CDR3 nucleotide sequence: TGCGCCAGCAGCTTGGAACTAGCGGGGAGCAAAAACATTCAGTACTTC.

The chain recombines TRBV27 with TRBJ1-3, with D possibly TRBD1 on 5 matching bases. Germline CDR1 and CDR2: MNHEY and SMNVEV (reference sequence). CDR3 length: 13 residues. Trimming took 5 bases from V and 2 from J, leaving 7 bases between them. The CDR3 DNA is TGTGCCAGCAGTAGCAGGGCTGGAAACACCATATATTTT. Its translation is CASSSRAGNTIYF.

The CDR3 sequence is CASSYSSVPNEKLFF. Written as DNA, the CDR3 is TGTGCCAGCAGTTACTCCAGCGTCCCTAATGAAAAACTGTTTTTT. The rearrangement links TRBV6-5 to TRBJ1-4; D remains ambiguous. The CDR3 loop spans 15 amino acids. CDR1 and CDR2 (germline): MNHEY, SVGAGI. The V end lost 0 bases, the J end lost 3 bases, and 8 bases lay between the germline ends.

Only one count was recorded for this clone. This chain connects TRBV7-9 to TRBJ1-2; 8 bases line up with TRBD1. CDR1 SEHNR and CDR2 FQNEAQ come from the germline V gene (reference sequence). J lost 6 bases, V lost 4 bases, and 4 bases had no gene match. This CDR3 spans 13 amino acids. The CDR3 nucleotides are TGTGCCAGCAGCTCGAGACAGGGGAATGGCTACACCTTC. Residues: CASSSRQGNGYTF.

The chain joins TRBV2 to TRBJ2-5; 9 bases are shared with TRBD2. Looked up from germline, CDR1 is SNHLY and CDR2 is FYNNEI. This CDR3 has 13 residues. J was trimmed by 5 bases and V by 8 bases; bases with no gene match: 6. The chain's CDR3 is CASRGGEGETQYF. The CDR3, as DNA: TGTGCCAGCCGCGGGGGGGAGGGGGAGACCCAGTACTTC.

On this clone: Sequence at one end of the junction differs from germline and may be a read error. V gene TRBV4-2 combines with J gene TRBJ2-2, with 7 bases aligning to TRBD2. The CDR3 extends over 15 amino acids. CDR1 is LGHNA and CDR2 is YNFKEQ in the germline V gene. CDR3 in amino acids: CASSLSGEGTGGLFF. DNA for the CDR3: TGTGCCAGCAGCTTGAGCGGGGAGGGCACCGGGGGGCTGTTTTTT.